The 14 T cell receptor beta chains below come from one sample, sequenced in a study of blood T cell repertoires in COVID-19 (dated by TCRdb to the early 2020s). Library creation used the immunoSEQ multiplex PCR assay. The clones in this table, taken by TCRdb from immuneACCESS, are in-frame only. Not every clone is retained; where verified, under half of the shortfall comes from an unresolved V gene, and the cause of the rest is unknown. The sample includes some 400,000 clones, with approximately 90% observed a single time. The top ten clonotypes cover roughly 0.86% of the sample. Material for sequencing was PBMCs or T cells enriched from blood (not recorded which). Receptors originate from a woman in her 40s who had been exposed to COVID-19.

This sequence joins TRBV3-1 (or the pseudogene TRBV3-2) and TRBJ2-3; D is ambiguous. The CDR3 length is 12 residues. Trimming pared 3 bases from V and 7 bases from J, leaving 8 bases between. The germline gives CDR1 LGHDT, CDR2 YNNKEL (reference sequence). The CDR3 region is CASSQRSNTQYF. In DNA, the CDR3 is TGTGCCAGCAGCCAGAGGTCGAATACGCAGTATTTT.

The chain couples TRBV19 to TRBJ1-5; maybe TRBD1 (6 bases). The CDR3 totals 13 residues. The ends were cut back, 4 bases at V and 4 bases at J, with 8 bases in the middle. Per the germline V gene, CDR1 is LNHDA and CDR2 is SQIVND (reference sequence). The CDR3 here is CASSNRVNQPQHF. CDR3 in DNA: TGTGCCAGTAGTAACAGGGTAAATCAGCCCCAGCATTTT.

Points on this clone: The same CDR3 is also encoded by other DNA sequences in this sample. The chain employs TRBV6-5 and TRBJ1-1; D unclear. The CDR3 covers 14 residues. Trimming shortened V by 0 bases and J by 3 bases, and 8 bases separated the two germline ends. The germline gives CDR1 MNHEY, CDR2 SVGAGI. CDR3 coding DNA: TGTGCCAGCAGTTACTCCGCGGGTGACACTGAAGCTTTCTTT. Translated, it gives CASSYSAGDTEAFF.

The V gene is TRBV10-3, the J gene TRBJ1-2, with D unclear. Germline CDR1 is ENHRY and CDR2 is SYGVKD. V was cut by 0 bases and J by 3 bases, with 11 bases left in between. The length of the CDR3 is 15 residues. The DNA for the CDR3 is TGTGCCATCAGTGAGTCACAACCCATTTACTATGGCTACACCTTC. Amino acids: CAISESQPIYYGYTF.

The CDR3: CASSKPHGTPVGEEQFF. CDR3 DNA: TGTGCCAGCAGCAAACCCCACGGGACTCCCGTGGGTGAAGAGCAGTTCTTC. The V and J genes are TRBV21-1 and TRBJ2-1; the table's D call, TRBD2, has no DNA check behind it. TRBV21-1 is flagged as a pseudogene. This CDR3 contains 17 residues.

This chain joins TRBV27 and TRBJ1-2; 12 positions agree with TRBD1. J lost 8 bases, V lost 8 bases, and 15 bases had no gene match. This CDR3 is built from 16 residues. CDR1 MNHEY and CDR2 SMNVEV come from the germline V gene (reference sequence). Here the CDR3 DNA reads TGTGCCAGCGCGTCGCCTCTTCGGGACAGGGGGCAGGGCTACACCTTC. Translating it yields CASASPLRDRGQGYTF.

This chain links TRBV6-5 with TRBJ1-5; the D gene is possibly TRBD1 (6 bases). This CDR3 spans 14 amino acids. Germline loops: CDR1 MNHEY, CDR2 SVGAGI. Trimming removed 7 bases at V and 0 bases at J, with 10 bases between. The CDR3 DNA reads as TGTGCCAGCAAACCAGGGGCTAGCAATCAGCCCCAGCATTTT. Its protein product is CASKPGASNQPQHF.

The chain employs TRBV19 and TRBJ1-1, with D tentatively TRBD1 (6 bases). V lost 3 bases, J lost 0 bases, and 11 bases lay in between. CDR1 and CDR2 (germline): LNHDA, SQIVND (reference sequence). This CDR3 contains 15 residues. CDR3 nucleotides: TGTGCCAGTAGTATGGGGGACATTATGAACACTGAAGCTTTCTTT. Its protein product is CASSMGDIMNTEAFF. The whole variable domain, remainder taken from reference TRBV19 and TRBJ1-1, is DGGITQSPKYLFRKEGQNVTLSCEQNLNHDAMYWYRQDPGQGLRLIYYSQIVNDFQKGDIAEGYSVSREKKESFPLTVTSAQKNPTAFYLCASSMGDIMNTEAFFGQGTRLTVV.

The genes are TRBV19 and TRBJ1-4; possible D gene TRBD1, 5 bases. V lost 6 bases, J lost 5 bases, and 13 bases lay in between. CDR3 length equals 14 residues. Germline CDR1 and CDR2: LNHDA and SQIVND (reference sequence). In DNA form, the CDR3 reads TGTGCCAGTAGGTTGGACACTTTAAATGAAAAACTGTTTTTT. Translated, it gives CASRLDTLNEKLFF.

The V call is TRBV11-3, the J call TRBJ1-1; D perhaps matches TRBD1 (6 bases). The V end was cut by 0 bases, the J end by 6 bases, with 14 bases between. Germline V CDR1 and CDR2: SGHNT, YENEEA. This CDR3 has 15 amino acids. In nucleotides, the CDR3 is TGTGCCAGCAGCTTAGACGGAACAGGGTCCCCTGAAGCTTTCTTT. It is translated as CASSLDGTGSPEAFF.

This chain links TRBV7-9 with TRBJ2-2; 9 nucleotides align to TRBD2. CDR1 is SEHNR and CDR2 is FQNEAQ in the germline V gene (reference sequence). The CDR3 has 17 residues. V shed 6 bases, J shed 0 bases, and the junction held 8 bases outside the gene matches. The CDR3 is CASRWAAGGSNTGELFF. In DNA form, the CDR3 reads TGTGCCAGCAGGTGGGCAGCGGGGGGCTCGAACACCGGGGAGCTGTTTTTT.

The rearrangement uses TRBV5-1 and TRBJ2-2; 7 bases map to TRBD2. Losses at the gene ends were 2 bases for V and 6 bases for J; bases not matched to a gene: 22. The germline V gene has CDR1 SGHRS and CDR2 YFSETQ. The CDR3 is made up of 20 amino acids. The CDR3 loop reads CASSFGPIAGLASESGELFF. CDR3 bases: TGCGCCAGCAGCTTCGGGCCGATAGCGGGCTTGGCTTCGGAATCCGGGGAGCTGTTTTTT.

The CDR3 region has the DNA TGTGCCTGGAGTGTAGGGGGACAGGACTACGAGCAGTACTTC. It codes for CAWSVGGQDYEQYF. The V and J genes are TRBV30 and TRBJ2-7, with 8 positions matching TRBD1. V lost 0 bases, J lost 3 bases, and 4 bases stayed unmatched. Germline V gives CDR1 GTSNPN, CDR2 SVGIG (reference sequence). This CDR3 region has 14 residues.

The chain has TRBV10-1 and TRBJ2-3, with D uncertain. This CDR3 spans 14 amino acids. V lost 0 bases and J 1 base, leaving 5 bases between the germline ends. In germline, CDR1 is WNHNN, CDR2 SYGVQD (reference sequence). Here the CDR3 DNA reads TGCGCCAGCAGTGAGTCGACTGGCACAGATACGCAGTATTTT. This encodes CASSESTGTDTQYF.